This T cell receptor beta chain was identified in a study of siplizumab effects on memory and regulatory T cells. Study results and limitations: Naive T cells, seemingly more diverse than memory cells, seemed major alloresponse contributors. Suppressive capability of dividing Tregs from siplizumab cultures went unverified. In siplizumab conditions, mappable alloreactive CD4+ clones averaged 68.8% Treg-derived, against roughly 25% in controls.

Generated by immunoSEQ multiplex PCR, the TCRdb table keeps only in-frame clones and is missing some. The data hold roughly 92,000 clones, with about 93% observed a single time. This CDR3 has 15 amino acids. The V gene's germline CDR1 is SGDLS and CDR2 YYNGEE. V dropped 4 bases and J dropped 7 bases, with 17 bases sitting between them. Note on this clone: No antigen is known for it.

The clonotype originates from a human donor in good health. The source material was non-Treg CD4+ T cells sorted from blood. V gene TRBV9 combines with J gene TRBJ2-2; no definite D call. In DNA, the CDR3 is TGTGCCAGCAGCCGCCCGGCCGTGAAGGTCGGGGAGCTGTTTTTT. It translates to CASSRPAVKVGELFF.